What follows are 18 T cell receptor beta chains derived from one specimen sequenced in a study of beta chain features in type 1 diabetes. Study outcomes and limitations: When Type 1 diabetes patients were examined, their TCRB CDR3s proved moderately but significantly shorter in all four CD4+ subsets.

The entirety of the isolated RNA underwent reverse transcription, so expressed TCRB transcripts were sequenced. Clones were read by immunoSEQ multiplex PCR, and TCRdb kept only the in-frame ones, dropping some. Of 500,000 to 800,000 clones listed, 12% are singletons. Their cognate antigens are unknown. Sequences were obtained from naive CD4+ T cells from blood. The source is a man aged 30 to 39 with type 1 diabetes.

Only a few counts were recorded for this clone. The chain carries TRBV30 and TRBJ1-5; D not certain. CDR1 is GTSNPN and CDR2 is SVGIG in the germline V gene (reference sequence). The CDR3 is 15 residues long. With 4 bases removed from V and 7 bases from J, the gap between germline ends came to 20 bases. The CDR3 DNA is TGTGCCTGGAATCCCAACTTGTCCTTCGGGCAGCCCCAGCATTTT. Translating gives CAWNPNLSFGQPQHF.

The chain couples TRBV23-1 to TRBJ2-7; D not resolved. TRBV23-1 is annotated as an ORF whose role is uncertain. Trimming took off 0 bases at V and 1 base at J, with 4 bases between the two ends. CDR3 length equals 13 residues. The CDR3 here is CASSQSGSYEQYF. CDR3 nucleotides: TGCGCCAGCAGTCAATCTGGGTCCTACGAGCAGTACTTC.

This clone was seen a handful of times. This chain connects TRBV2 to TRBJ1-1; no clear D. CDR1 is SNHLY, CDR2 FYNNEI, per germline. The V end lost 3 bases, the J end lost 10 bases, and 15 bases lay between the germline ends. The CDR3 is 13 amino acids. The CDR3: CASSEVGPMGAFF. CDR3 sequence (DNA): TGTGCCAGCAGTGAGGTTGGGCCGATGGGAGCTTTCTTT.

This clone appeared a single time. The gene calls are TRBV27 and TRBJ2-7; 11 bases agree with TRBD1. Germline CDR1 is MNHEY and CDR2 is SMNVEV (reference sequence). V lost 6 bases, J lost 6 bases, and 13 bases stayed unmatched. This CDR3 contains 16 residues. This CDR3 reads CASSLLGQGANSEQYF. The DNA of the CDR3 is TGTGCCAGCAGCCTACTAGGACAGGGGGCTAATTCCGAGCAGTACTTC.

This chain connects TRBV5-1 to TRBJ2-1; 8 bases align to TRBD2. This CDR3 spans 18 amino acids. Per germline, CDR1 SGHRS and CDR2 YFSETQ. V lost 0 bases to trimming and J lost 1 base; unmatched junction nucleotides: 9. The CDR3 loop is CASSLDLRGALSYNEQFF. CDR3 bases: TGCGCCAGCAGCTTGGATTTGCGGGGGGCATTATCCTACAATGAGCAGTTCTTC. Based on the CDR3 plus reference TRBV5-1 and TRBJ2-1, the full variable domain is KAGVTQTPRYLIKTRGQQVTLSCSPISGHRSVSWYQQTPGQGLQFLFEYFSETQRNKGNFPGRFSGRQFSNSRSEMNVSTLELGDSALYLCASSLDLRGALSYNEQFFGPGTRLTVL.

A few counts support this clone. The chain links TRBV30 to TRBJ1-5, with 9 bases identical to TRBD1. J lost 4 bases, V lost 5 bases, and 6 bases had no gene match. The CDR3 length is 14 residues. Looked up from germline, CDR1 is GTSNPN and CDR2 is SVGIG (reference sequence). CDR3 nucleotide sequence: TGTGCCTGGGGACCCGGGACAGGGAATCAGCCCCAGCATTTT. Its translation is CAWGPGTGNQPQHF.

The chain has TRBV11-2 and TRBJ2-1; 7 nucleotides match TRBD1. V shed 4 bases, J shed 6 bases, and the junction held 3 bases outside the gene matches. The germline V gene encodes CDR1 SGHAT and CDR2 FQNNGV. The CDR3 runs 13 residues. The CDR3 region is CASSSGQANEQFF. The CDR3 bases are TGTGCCAGCAGCTCCGGACAGGCCAATGAGCAGTTCTTC.

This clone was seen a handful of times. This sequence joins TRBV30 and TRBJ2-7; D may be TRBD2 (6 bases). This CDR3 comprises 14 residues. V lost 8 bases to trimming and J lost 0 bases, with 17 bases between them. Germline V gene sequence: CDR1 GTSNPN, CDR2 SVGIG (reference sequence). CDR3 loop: CALKGLRSSYEQYF. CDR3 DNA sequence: TGTGCCCTAAAGGGACTTCGGAGCTCCTACGAGCAGTACTTC.

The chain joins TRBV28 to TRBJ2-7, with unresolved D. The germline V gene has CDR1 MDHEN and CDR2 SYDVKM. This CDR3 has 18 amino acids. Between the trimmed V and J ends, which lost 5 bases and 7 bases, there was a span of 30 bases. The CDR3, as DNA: TGTGCCAGCAGTCCACGGACCTCACCCAATTTTCTCCCGAGGGAGCAGTACTTC. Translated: CASSPRTSPNFLPREQYF.

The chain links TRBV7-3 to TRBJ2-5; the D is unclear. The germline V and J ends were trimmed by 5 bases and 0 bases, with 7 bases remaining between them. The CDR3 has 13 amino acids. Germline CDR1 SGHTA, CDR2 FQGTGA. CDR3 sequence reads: CASSLDYQETQYF. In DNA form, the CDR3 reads TGTGCCAGCAGCCTTGACTACCAAGAGACCCAGTACTTC.

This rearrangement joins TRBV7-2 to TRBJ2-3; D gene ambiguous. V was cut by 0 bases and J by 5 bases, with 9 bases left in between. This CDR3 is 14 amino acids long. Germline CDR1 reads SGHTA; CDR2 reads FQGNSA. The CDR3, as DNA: TGTGCCAGCAGCTTAGCGAATCCGGTAGATACGCAGTATTTT. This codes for CASSLANPVDTQYF. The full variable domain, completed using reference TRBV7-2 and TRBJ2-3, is GAGVSQSPSNKVTEKGKDVELRCDPISGHTALYWYRQSLGQGLEFLIYFQGNSAPDKSGLPSDRFSAERTGGSVSTLTIQRTQQEDSAVYLCASSLANPVDTQYFGPGTRLTVL.

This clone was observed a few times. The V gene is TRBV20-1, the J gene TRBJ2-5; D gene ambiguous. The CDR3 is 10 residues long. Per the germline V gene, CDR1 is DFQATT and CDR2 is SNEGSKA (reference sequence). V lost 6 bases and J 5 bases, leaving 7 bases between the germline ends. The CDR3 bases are TGCAGTGCCTCGCCCGAGACCCAGTACTTC. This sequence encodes CSASPETQYF.

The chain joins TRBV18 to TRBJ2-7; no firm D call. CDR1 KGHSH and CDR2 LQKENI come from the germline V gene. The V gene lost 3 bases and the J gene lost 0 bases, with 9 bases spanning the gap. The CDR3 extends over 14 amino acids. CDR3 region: CASSPLRASYEQYF. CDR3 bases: TGTGCCAGCTCACCTTTAAGGGCCTCCTACGAGCAGTACTTC.

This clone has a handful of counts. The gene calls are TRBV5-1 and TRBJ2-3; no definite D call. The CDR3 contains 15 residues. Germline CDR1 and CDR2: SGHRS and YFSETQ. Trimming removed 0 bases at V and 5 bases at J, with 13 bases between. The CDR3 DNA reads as TGCGCCAGCAGCTTGGTCGGGCAGAGGATAGATACGCAGTATTTT. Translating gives CASSLVGQRIDTQYF.

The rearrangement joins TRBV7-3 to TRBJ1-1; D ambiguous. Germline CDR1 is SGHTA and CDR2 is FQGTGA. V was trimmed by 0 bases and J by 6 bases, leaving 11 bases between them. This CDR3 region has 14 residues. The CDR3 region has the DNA TGTGCCAGCAGCTTAACGGGGTTAGGATCTGAAGCTTTCTTT. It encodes CASSLTGLGSEAFF.

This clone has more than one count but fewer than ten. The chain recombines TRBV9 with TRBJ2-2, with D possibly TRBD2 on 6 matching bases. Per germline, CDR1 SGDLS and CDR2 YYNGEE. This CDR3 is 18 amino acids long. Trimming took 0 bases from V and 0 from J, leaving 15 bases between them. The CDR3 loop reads CASSVEGGGAPNTGELFF. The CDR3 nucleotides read TGTGCCAGCAGCGTAGAAGGTGGCGGGGCTCCGAACACCGGGGAGCTGTTTTTT.

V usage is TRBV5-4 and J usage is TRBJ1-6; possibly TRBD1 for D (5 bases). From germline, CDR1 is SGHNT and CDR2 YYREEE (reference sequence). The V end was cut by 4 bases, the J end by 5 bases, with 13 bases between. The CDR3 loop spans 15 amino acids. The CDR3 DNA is TGTGCCAGCAGCCTAACCCGGGACCATAATTCACCCCTCCACTTT. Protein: CASSLTRDHNSPLHF.

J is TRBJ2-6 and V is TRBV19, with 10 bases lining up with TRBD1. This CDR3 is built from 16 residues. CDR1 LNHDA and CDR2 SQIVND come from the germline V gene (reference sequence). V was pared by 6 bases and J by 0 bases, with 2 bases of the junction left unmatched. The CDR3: CASRGQGSSGANVLTF. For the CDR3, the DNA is TGTGCCAGTAGGGGACAGGGGAGCTCTGGGGCCAACGTCCTGACTTTC.